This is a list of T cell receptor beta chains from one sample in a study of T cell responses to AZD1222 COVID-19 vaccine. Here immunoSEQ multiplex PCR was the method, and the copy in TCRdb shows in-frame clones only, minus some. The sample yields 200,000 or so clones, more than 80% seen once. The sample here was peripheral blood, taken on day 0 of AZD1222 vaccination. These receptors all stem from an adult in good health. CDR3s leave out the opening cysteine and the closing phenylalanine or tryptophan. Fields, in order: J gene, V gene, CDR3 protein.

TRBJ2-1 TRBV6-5 ASRGTQYNEQF
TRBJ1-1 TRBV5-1 ASSRYTAPTEAF
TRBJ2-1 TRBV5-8 ASSLRRVDEQF
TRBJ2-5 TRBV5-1 ASSSGVGYQETQY
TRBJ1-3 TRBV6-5 ASSPGDSGNTIY
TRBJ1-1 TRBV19 ASSMGVTTEAF
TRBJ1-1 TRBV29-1 SVERQRYTEAF
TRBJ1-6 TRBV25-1 ASRKRVDSPLH
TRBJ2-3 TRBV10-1 ASSEASGGFKDTQY
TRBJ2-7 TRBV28 ASTTGSYEQY
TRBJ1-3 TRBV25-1 ASSEYRGNGNTIY
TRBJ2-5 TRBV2 ASSESQPVQETQY
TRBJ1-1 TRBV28 ASSSVNTEAF
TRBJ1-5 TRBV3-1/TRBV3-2 ASSQGDRDRAQPQH
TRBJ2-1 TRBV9 ASSVGIAGYNEQF
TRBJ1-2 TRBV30 AWSRPNGYT
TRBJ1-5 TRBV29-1 SVARGVNQPQH
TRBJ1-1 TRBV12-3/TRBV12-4 ASSPPGIDEAF
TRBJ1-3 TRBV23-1 ASSRGTGHLSPTGNTIY
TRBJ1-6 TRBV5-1 ASSWGTGNSPLH
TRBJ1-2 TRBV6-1 ASSLGGQVYGYT
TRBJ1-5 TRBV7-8 ASSLGSGEQPQH
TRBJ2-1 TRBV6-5 ASSVVGAYNEQF
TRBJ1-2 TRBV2 ASTGAGYGYT
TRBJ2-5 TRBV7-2 ASSLGGTNQETQY
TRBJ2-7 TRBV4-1 ASSPQEDSGSYEQY
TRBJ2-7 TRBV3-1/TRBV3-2 ASSQANRVYEQY
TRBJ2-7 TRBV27 ASTRGGASPYEQY
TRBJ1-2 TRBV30 AWTQGWGYT
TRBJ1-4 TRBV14 ASSQPLTGGHEKLF
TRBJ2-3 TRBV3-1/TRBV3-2 ASSFRSSTDTQY
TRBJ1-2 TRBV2 ASNQGEATNYGYT
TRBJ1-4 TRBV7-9 ASSPLGNEKLF
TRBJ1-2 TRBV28 ASSRPGQGNYGYT
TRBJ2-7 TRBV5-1 ASSLGVGQGVYEQY
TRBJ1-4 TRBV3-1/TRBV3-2 ASGPRVTNEKLF
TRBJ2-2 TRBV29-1 SVSRYTGELF
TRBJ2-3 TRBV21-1 ASTNAEAGSYVADTQY
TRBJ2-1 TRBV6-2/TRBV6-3 ASSYSLAEQF
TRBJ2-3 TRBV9 ASTRTPTTSTDTQY
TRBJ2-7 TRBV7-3 ASSLTSGRRDEQY
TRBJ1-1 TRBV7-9 ASSLRQENTEAF
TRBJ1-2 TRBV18 ASSTGTGLGYGYT
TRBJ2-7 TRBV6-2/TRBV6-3 ASSETGVEY
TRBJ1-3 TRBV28 ASNGGSGNTIY
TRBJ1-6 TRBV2 ASSVGANNSPLH
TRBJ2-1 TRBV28 ASSQSMGTYNEQF
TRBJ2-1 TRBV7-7 ASSPGTSEGNEQF
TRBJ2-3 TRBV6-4 ASSVGDTQY
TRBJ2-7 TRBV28 ASTQTGYEQY
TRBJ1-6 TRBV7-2 ASSLGGTASGSPLH
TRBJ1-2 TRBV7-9 ASSPDRQTNYGYT
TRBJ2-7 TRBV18 ASSTGQGYEQY
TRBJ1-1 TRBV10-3 AISPGQGSTEAF
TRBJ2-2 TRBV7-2 ASSLSAVRTGELF
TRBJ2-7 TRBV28 ASSLSGSSYEQY
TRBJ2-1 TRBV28 ASRGQGRNEQF
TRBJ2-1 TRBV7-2 ASSWDLGAGDEQF
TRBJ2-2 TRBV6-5 ASTSGGADTGELF